Following are 13 T cell receptor beta chains from one sample sequenced in a study of Graves' ophthalmopathy and Graves' hyperthyroidism. RNA transcripts yielded amplified TCR beta CDR3 regions. Second-round multiplex PCR came after a first-round RT-PCR that employed HTBI primers. TCRdb re-derived calls from the multiplex PCR reads in MiXCR, one entry per CDR3 protein. The table lists about 170,000 distinct CDR3 sequences, under 40% of them singletons. The sample taken for sequencing was peripheral blood. Receptors were obtained from a woman aged 40 to 50 with Graves' ophthalmopathy.

This clonotype showed up many times. This chain links TRBV28 with TRBJ2-5; 7 bases fit TRBD2. CDR3 length: 16 amino acids. With V trimmed by 7 bases and J by 3 bases, 14 bases remained unmatched. Germline values: CDR1 MDHEN, CDR2 SYDVKM. This CDR3 is CASNSLGEGKKETQYF. CDR3 in DNA: TGTGCCAGCAACTCCTTAGGGGAGGGAAAAAAAGAGACCCAGTACTTC.

The table lists this clonotype with a few counts. The CDR3: CASSELQLGSGNTIYF. In DNA form, the CDR3 reads TGTGCCAGCAGTGAATTACAGCTGGGCTCTGGAAACACCATATATTTT. V and J are TRBV6-1 and TRBJ1-3; D gene unclear. V gave up 2 bases and J gave up 0 bases, with 11 bases separating them. Germline V gene sequence: CDR1 MNHNS, CDR2 SASEGT. The CDR3 spans 16 residues.

In its sample, this clonotype was seen many times. The chain uses TRBV20-1 and TRBJ2-5, with 15 bases that match TRBD2. The CDR3 has 15 residues. Trimming took 6 bases from V and 4 from J; bases not matched to a gene: 6. The germline gives CDR1 DFQATT, CDR2 SNEGSKA (reference sequence). The CDR3 spells CSALGLAGGIETQYF. The CDR3 DNA is TGCAGTGCCCTCGGACTAGCGGGGGGGATAGAGACCCAGTACTTC.

J is TRBJ1-1 and V is TRBV6-1; 7 bases agree with TRBD1. The CDR3 runs 15 residues. V shed 6 bases and J 0 bases; nucleotides not matched to a gene: 7. Germline V gene data show CDR1 as MNHNS and CDR2 as SASEGT. The CDR3 reads CASREPGQMNTEAFF. As DNA, the CDR3 is TGTGCCAGCAGGGAACCGGGACAGATGAACACTGAAGCTTTCTTT.

This clonotype was seen at least ten times. The rearrangement links TRBV20-1 to TRBJ1-6; D not certain. Germline CDR1 DFQATT, CDR2 SNEGSKA (reference sequence). CDR3 length: 12 amino acids. V gave up 3 bases and J gave up 6 bases, with 6 bases separating them. Here the CDR3 DNA reads TGCAGTGCTAGTCTATCTAATTCACCCCTCCACTTT. Translation: CSASLSNSPLHF.

This clonotype has a count of ten or more. The CDR3 spells CASSPQASNEKLFF. CDR3 nucleotides: TGTGCCAGCAGCCCTCAGGCGTCTAATGAAAAACTGTTTTTT. V gene TRBV7-6 combines with J gene TRBJ1-4, with D hard to call. Trimming stripped 5 bases from V and 3 bases from J, with 10 bases between. Per the germline V gene, CDR1 is SGHVS and CDR2 is FNYEAQ. The CDR3 is 14 residues long.

V gene TRBV6-5 combines with J gene TRBJ2-5; 12 bases fit TRBD2. V gave up 2 bases and J gave up 2 bases; unmatched junction bases: 9. This CDR3 has 18 amino acids. Germline values: CDR1 MNHEY, CDR2 SVGAGI. The CDR3 coding sequence is TGTGCCAGCAGTTACCAATCTACTAGCGGGAGGCAGCAAGAGACCCAGTACTTC. This gives the protein CASSYQSTSGRQQETQYF.

The table lists this clonotype with a few counts. The rearrangement joins TRBV12-3 or TRBV12-4 to TRBJ1-1; TRBD1 matches 7 bases. The CDR3 sequence is 16 residues long. J lost 0 bases, V lost 5 bases, and 9 bases had no gene match. This CDR3 is CASSPRTGHMNTEAFF. The CDR3 DNA reads TGTGCCAGCAGTCCGCGGACAGGCCACATGAACACTGAAGCTTTCTTT.

The sample holds many counts of this clonotype. This chain joins TRBV12-3 or TRBV12-4 and TRBJ1-5; D call uncertain. The CDR3 is 14 amino acids. The V end was cut by 3 bases, the J end by 6 bases, with 12 bases between. The CDR3 DNA is TGTGCCAGCAGTTTTTCGGGAGGTGGTCAGCCCCAGCATTTT. Translating it yields CASSFSGGGQPQHF.

This clonotype appeared many times. The CDR3 bases are TGTGCCAGCAGCGCGGGACTAGCCGGGGAGCAGTACTTC. Protein: CASSAGLAGEQYF. The rearrangement joins TRBV11-2 to TRBJ2-7; TRBD2 matches 9 bases. Germline-derived CDR1 and CDR2 are SGHAT and FQNNGV. V shed 5 bases, J shed 7 bases, and the junction held 6 bases outside the gene matches. The CDR3 length is 13 residues.

This clonotype was recorded at least ten times. This rearrangement joins TRBV7-9 to TRBJ1-1; TRBD1 matches at 11 bases. This CDR3 spans 13 amino acids. Per germline, CDR1 SEHNR and CDR2 FQNEAQ (reference sequence). After removal of 3 bases from V and 11 bases from J, the junction contained 5 bases not matched to a gene. The DNA for the CDR3 is TGTGCCAGCAGCTTCGGGACAGGGGGGGATGCTTTCTTT. Translating it yields CASSFGTGGDAFF.

This clonotype was seen repeatedly, ten times or more. This chain connects TRBV9 to TRBJ1-3; no firm D call. From germline, CDR1 is SGDLS and CDR2 YYNGEE. The CDR3 contains 17 residues. The V gene lost 4 bases and the J gene lost 0 bases, with 17 bases spanning the gap. The CDR3 sequence: CASSPRKRIGSGNTIYF. For the CDR3, the DNA is TGTGCCAGCAGCCCCCGGAAGAGGATTGGCTCTGGAAACACCATATATTTT.

This clonotype was counted only a few times. The chain joins TRBV20-1 to TRBJ2-7; 10 bases align to TRBD2. Germline lookup yields CDR1 DFQATT and CDR2 SNEGSKA (reference sequence). This CDR3 contains 14 residues. J was trimmed by 4 bases and V by 2 bases; bases with no gene match: 5. The CDR3 region is CSARKRGGWYEQYF. The CDR3 bases are TGCAGTGCTAGAAAGCGGGGGGGCTGGTACGAGCAGTACTTC.